These 26 T cell receptor beta chains share one sample of origin, sequenced in a study of T cells after yellow fever vaccination. TCRdb fed the 5' RACE reads into MiXCR, producing one record per CDR3 protein. The sample lists about 300,000 distinct CDR3 sequences; about 6.6% were seen once. Sequencing was performed on PBMCs, taken around 45 days after the first yellow fever vaccination. These receptors were taken from a man younger than 35 who received the YFV17D yellow fever vaccine.

V gene TRBV11-2 combines with J gene TRBJ2-5, with 9 nucleotides matching TRBD1. V shed 5 bases and J 4 bases; nucleotides not matched to a gene: 8. The germline CDR1 and CDR2 sequences are SGHAT and FQNNGV. The CDR3 is 15 residues long. The DNA for the CDR3 is TGTGCCAGCAGCATCCATACGGGACAGGGAGAGACCCAGTACTTC. Encoded protein: CASSIHTGQGETQYF.

This clonotype was recorded a few times. CDR3 amino acids: CSATDRGSTDTQYF. CDR3 bases: TGCAGTGCTACGGACAGGGGCAGCACAGATACGCAGTATTTT. The chain joins TRBV20-1 to TRBJ2-3; 9 nucleotides align to TRBD1. This CDR3 region has 14 residues. Germline V CDR1 and CDR2: DFQATT, SNEGSKA (reference sequence). V lost 4 bases and J lost 0; bases outside the gene matches: 2.

In this sample, this clonotype turned up a few times. The chain employs TRBV7-2 and TRBJ2-7; unclear D gene. Trimming stripped 2 bases from V and 0 bases from J, with 17 bases between. From germline, CDR1 is SGHTA and CDR2 FQGNSA. The CDR3 sequence is 17 residues long. Here the CDR3 DNA reads TGTGCCAGCAGCTTAAGAAGTGGCAGGCAGAGCTCCTACGAGCAGTACGTC. This gives the protein CASSLRSGRQSSYEQYV.

This clonotype was recorded a few times. This sequence joins TRBV7-9 and TRBJ2-5; tentatively, D is TRBD1 or TRBD2 (5 bases each). There are 15 residues in the CDR3. From germline, CDR1 is SEHNR and CDR2 FQNEAQ (reference sequence). Trimming took 4 bases from V and 1 from J, leaving 13 bases between them. This CDR3 is CASSSNPGLQETQYF. CDR3 nucleotides: TGTGCCAGCAGCTCGAATCCGGGGCTCCAAGAGACCCAGTACTTC.

This clonotype occurred many times. The chain is built from TRBV12-3 or TRBV12-4 and TRBJ2-1; D ambiguous. V lost 0 bases and J lost 8, with 5 bases in between. The CDR3 contains 12 residues. CDR3 DNA: TGTGCCAGCAGTTTAGCAGGTCATGAGCAGTTCTTC. This gives the protein CASSLAGHEQFF.

The chain recombines TRBV18 with TRBJ2-5, with D hard to call. This CDR3 region has 12 residues. The V end was cut by 2 bases, the J end by 5 bases, with 6 bases between. In germline, CDR1 is KGHSH, CDR2 LQKENI. The CDR3 nucleotides read TGTGCCAGCTCACCAAGTTGGGAGACCCAGTACTTC. It translates to CASSPSWETQYF.

This clonotype was observed a handful of times. The rearrangement uses TRBV12-3 or TRBV12-4 and TRBJ1-5, with D possibly matching TRBD1 (6 bases). This CDR3 is 14 amino acids long. Trimming stripped 5 bases from V and 4 bases from J, with 12 bases between. As DNA, the CDR3 is TGTGCCAGCAGTGTTCAGGGGCGTAATCAGCCCCAGCATTTT. Translating it yields CASSVQGRNQPQHF.

The J gene is TRBJ1-1, the V gene TRBV28; D not certain. The CDR3 covers 14 residues. Germline CDR1 and CDR2: MDHEN and SYDVKM. The ends were cut back, 1 base at V and 4 bases at J, with 10 bases in the middle. Here the CDR3 reads CASSLLPGSTEAFF. In nucleotides, the CDR3 is TGTGCCAGCAGTTTATTGCCCGGATCCACTGAAGCTTTCTTT. Full variable domain (missing parts from reference TRBV28 and TRBJ1-1): DVKVTQSSRYLVKRTGEKVFLECVQDMDHENMFWYRQDPGLGLRLIYFSYDVKMKEKGDIPEGYSVSREKKERFSLILESASTNQTSMYLCASSLLPGSTEAFFGQGTRLTVV.

Many counts were recorded for this clonotype. The chain employs TRBV4-3 and TRBJ2-1; TRBD1 might be the D (6 bases). CDR1 and CDR2 (germline): LGHNA, YSLEER. V was pared by 1 base and J by 1 base, with 8 bases between. The CDR3 runs 15 residues. This CDR3 is CASSQGTASYNEQFF. In nucleotides, the CDR3 is TGCGCCAGCAGCCAAGGGACAGCTTCCTACAATGAGCAGTTCTTC.

This clonotype occurred many times. The genes are TRBV12-3 or TRBV12-4 and TRBJ2-3; 9 nucleotides agree with TRBD1. The V and J ends lost 6 bases and 6 bases, in that order; junction bases with no gene match: 10. The CDR3 contains 15 residues. The CDR3 DNA is TGTGCCAGCAGCCGTAGACAGGGGGGATTGGATACGCAGTATTTT. Its protein product is CASSRRQGGLDTQYF.

This clonotype has just a few counts. The V gene is TRBV7-6, the J gene TRBJ2-7; D may be TRBD2 (6 bases). Germline assignment: CDR1 SGHVS and CDR2 FNYEAQ. V was cut by 5 bases and J by 6 bases, with 20 bases left in between. The CDR3 spans 15 residues. CDR3 loop: CASSLLPGDMGEQYV. The CDR3 DNA sequence: TGTGCCAGCAGCCTACTCCCGGGGGATATGGGCGAGCAGTACGTC.

This clonotype was counted between two and nine times. V and J are TRBV6-5 and TRBJ2-7, with D perhaps matching TRBD2 (5 bases). CDR1 is MNHEY and CDR2 is SVGAGI in the germline V gene. The CDR3 length is 15 residues. V was shortened by 2 bases and J by 4 bases, with 15 bases between the two germline ends. The CDR3 DNA is TGTGCCAGCAGTTACGGGTCCTCATCGGGATACGAGCAGTACTTC. Translating it yields CASSYGSSSGYEQYF.

This clonotype was picked up a small number of times. The V call is TRBV9, the J call TRBJ2-3; 9 nucleotides align to TRBD2. CDR3 length equals 16 residues. Per the germline V gene, CDR1 is SGDLS and CDR2 is YYNGEE. V was clipped by 2 bases and J by 6 bases; unmatched bases: 10. CDR3: CASSVTGTSMVDTQYF. The CDR3 coding sequence is TGTGCCAGCAGCGTTACAGGGACTAGCATGGTGGATACGCAGTATTTT.

There are many counts of this clonotype. The chain carries TRBV7-9 and TRBJ2-7; D is ambiguous. CDR3 size: 11 residues. The V end was cut by 8 bases, the J end by 1 base, with 6 bases between. Germline V gene lookup returns CDR1 SEHNR and CDR2 FQNEAQ (reference sequence). The CDR3 spells CASRDSYEQYF. CDR3 DNA: TGTGCCAGCCGCGATTCCTACGAGCAGTACTTC.

This clonotype occurred a few times. The rearrangement joins TRBV6-2 or TRBV6-3 to TRBJ1-5; D is undetermined. Germline CDR1 and CDR2: MNHEY and SVGEGT. The CDR3 has 19 residues. V lost 5 bases, J lost 0 bases, and 23 bases lay in between. CDR3 in DNA: TGTGCCAGCAGTCAAAACTCCCCGGGATCGATTTATAGCAATCAGCCCCAGCATTTT. The encoded protein is CASSQNSPGSIYSNQPQHF.

The chain carries TRBV11-1 and TRBJ1-2; weak D call: TRBD1 (5 bases). Looked up from germline, CDR1 is SGHAT and CDR2 is FQDESV (reference sequence). This CDR3 spans 19 amino acids. V dropped 5 bases and J dropped 5 bases, with 30 bases sitting between them. Here the CDR3 DNA reads TGTGCCAGCAGCGTGACACCCAAGTCCGTCGGGGGAAAGGGGTATGGCTACACCTTC. Translated: CASSVTPKSVGGKGYGYTF.

The sample holds a few counts of this clonotype. J is TRBJ1-1 and V is TRBV5-8; TRBD1 matches at 7 bases. The CDR3 spans 16 residues. V was clipped by 4 bases and J by 0 bases; unmatched bases: 9. From germline, CDR1 is SGHTS and CDR2 YDEGEE. The CDR3 protein is CASSIYTGAMNTEAFF. The CDR3 DNA sequence: TGTGCCAGCAGCATATACACAGGGGCCATGAACACTGAAGCTTTCTTT.

This clonotype was recorded at least ten times. This rearrangement joins TRBV7-9 to TRBJ2-3; D unresolved. The germline V gene has CDR1 SEHNR and CDR2 FQNEAQ (reference sequence). V dropped 1 base and J dropped 4 bases, with 6 bases sitting between them. CDR3 length: 13 residues. In DNA, the CDR3 is TGTGCCAGCAGCTTAGGGACCGCAGATACGCAGTATTTT. Protein: CASSLGTADTQYF.

This clonotype was observed at least ten times. The V call is TRBV7-2, the J call TRBJ2-1; a possible D gene is TRBD1 (5 bases). V dropped 3 bases and J dropped 10 bases, with 13 bases sitting between them. CDR1 and CDR2 from the germline V gene are SGHTA and FQGNSA. CDR3 length: 13 amino acids. CDR3 residues: CASSFLWGLEQFF. CDR3 nucleotide sequence: TGTGCCAGCAGCTTTCTATGGGGCTTAGAGCAGTTCTTC. The full variable domain, rest sourced from reference TRBV7-2 and TRBJ2-1, is GAGVSQSPSNKVTEKGKDVELRCDPISGHTALYWYRQSLGQGLEFLIYFQGNSAPDKSGLPSDRFSAERTGGSVSTLTIQRTQQEDSAVYLCASSFLWGLEQFFGPGTRLTVL.

The rearrangement uses TRBV12-3 or TRBV12-4 and TRBJ2-1; 11 nucleotides align to TRBD1. CDR3 length equals 20 residues. The trim removed 3 bases at V and 1 base at J, leaving 14 bases unmatched. This CDR3 reads CASSFPTSGTGGYSYNEQFF. Here the CDR3 DNA reads TGTGCCAGCAGTTTTCCTACCTCCGGGACAGGGGGTTATTCCTACAATGAGCAGTTCTTC.

The rearrangement joins TRBV9 to TRBJ2-5; D is perhaps TRBD2 (6 bases). The CDR3 loop spans 15 amino acids. Trimming stripped 4 bases from V and 5 bases from J, with 18 bases between. Germline CDR1 and CDR2: SGDLS and YYNGEE. The CDR3 here is CASSPEGTPLETQYF. Here the CDR3 DNA reads TGTGCCAGCAGCCCCGAGGGGACTCCCTTGGAGACCCAGTACTTC.

This chain connects TRBV30 to TRBJ1-1, with a tentative D call TRBD1 (5 bases). Per the germline V gene, CDR1 is GTSNPN and CDR2 is SVGIG (reference sequence). This CDR3 comprises 12 residues. Trimming took 3 bases from V and 4 from J, leaving 9 bases between them. This CDR3 is CAWSVGGTEAFF. CDR3 sequence (DNA): TGTGCCTGGAGCGTCGGGGGCACTGAAGCTTTCTTT.

The gene calls are TRBV7-8 and TRBJ2-3, with D possibly matching TRBD2 (6 bases). Germline V lookup: CDR1 SGHVS, CDR2 FQNEAQ. This CDR3 spans 17 amino acids. V was shortened by 5 bases and J by 2 bases, with 20 bases between the two germline ends. Written as DNA, the CDR3 is TGTGCCAGCAGCCCGAAGGAGGGCGGAACGTACACAGATACGCAGTATTTT. Its protein product is CASSPKEGGTYTDTQYF.

In this sample, this clonotype turned up a few times. The chain couples TRBV5-1 to TRBJ2-1, with a tentative D call TRBD1 (6 bases). The ends were cut back, 5 bases at V and 10 bases at J, with 25 bases in the middle. The germline V gene has CDR1 SGHRS and CDR2 YFSETQ. The CDR3 length is 16 residues. DNA of the CDR3: TGCGCCAGCAGTTTTGGATCTTGGAAGACAGGTGCCGAGCAGTTCTTC. Encoded protein: CASSFGSWKTGAEQFF.

This clonotype was seen at least ten times. The rearrangement uses TRBV14 and TRBJ2-3; 7 bases agree with TRBD1. V lost 1 base, J lost 2 bases, and 12 bases stayed unmatched. Per germline, CDR1 SGHDN and CDR2 FVKESK. The CDR3 runs to 18 residues. The CDR3: CASSQVTPGRGYTDTQYF. In DNA, the CDR3 is TGTGCCAGCAGCCAAGTAACCCCTGGCAGGGGGTACACAGATACGCAGTATTTT.

The chain combines TRBV5-4 with TRBJ2-7; 7 nucleotides match TRBD2. The CDR3 consists of 14 residues. The germline V gene encodes CDR1 SGHNT and CDR2 YYREEE (reference sequence). Unmatched junction bases numbered 8, after V lost 4 bases and J lost 4 bases. The CDR3 DNA reads TGTGCCAGCAGCCCTTCTGGGGGGGGGTACGAGCAGTACTTC. Translated, it gives CASSPSGGGYEQYF.